This record covers a single T cell receptor beta chain. Its specificity is unknown. This entry belongs to a study of T-cell memory formation after mild COVID-19. Study-level points and caveats: The study found balanced CD4/CD8 in clones contracting day 15 to 85 and a CD4+ lean in later expanders. Those CD4+ clones that contracted were mainly in CM and EM (CD8+ ones in EMRA).

CDR3 length: 12 amino acids. CDR1 is GTSNPN, CDR2 SVGIG, per germline (reference sequence). V was trimmed by 3 bases and J by 7 bases, leaving 12 bases between them. Sample barcodes and UMIs were carried by the TCR alpha and TCR beta cDNA libraries that 5'RACE generated with constant-segment primers. TCRdb reprocessed the 5' RACE reads with MiXCR, giving one entry per CDR3 protein. The profile shows some 120,000 distinct CDR3 sequences, about 17% of them singletons. This clonotype was obtained from an adult woman who had mild COVID-19 (a few samples of this study predate the infection). Cell type and time point are not known. The sample taken for sequencing was PBMCs or a T cell subset sorted from them (not recorded which). The chain joins TRBV30 to TRBJ1-2; D is undetermined. The CDR3 bases are TGTGCCTGGAGCCAAAACTCCATTGGCTACACCTTC. The encoded protein is CAWSQNSIGYTF.